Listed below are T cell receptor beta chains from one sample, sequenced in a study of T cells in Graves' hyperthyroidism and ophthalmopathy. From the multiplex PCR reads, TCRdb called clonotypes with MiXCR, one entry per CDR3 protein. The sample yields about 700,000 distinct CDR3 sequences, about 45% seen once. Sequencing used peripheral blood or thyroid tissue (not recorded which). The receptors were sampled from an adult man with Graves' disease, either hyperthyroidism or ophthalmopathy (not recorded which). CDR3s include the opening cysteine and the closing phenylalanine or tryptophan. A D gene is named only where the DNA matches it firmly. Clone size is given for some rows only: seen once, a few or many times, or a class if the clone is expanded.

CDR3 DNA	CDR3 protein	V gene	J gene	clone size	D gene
TGTGCCAGCAGCGAGCGGACAGGGGAACAGCAGTACTTC	CASSERTGEQQYF	TRBV9	TRBJ2-7	NA	TRBD1
TGTGCCAGCAGCGTAGGCGGAGACCCTAATGAAAAACTGTTTTTT	CASSVGGDPNEKLFF	TRBV9	TRBJ1-4	NA	NA
TGTGCCAGCAGCTTACAGCGGGGGGGCTACGAGCAGTACTTC	CASSLQRGGYEQYF	TRBV7-2	TRBJ2-7	many	TRBD2
TGTGCTAGAGCTCGGGTGGGGCAATCGGAGACCCAGTACTTC	CARARVGQSETQYF	TRBV10-3	TRBJ2-5	NA	NA
TGTGCCAGCAGTTACGGGCCCCGACTAGCGGGGAGCACAGATACGCAGTATTTT	CASSYGPRLAGSTDTQYF	TRBV7-9	TRBJ2-3	once	TRBD2
TGTGCCAGCAGCTTAGAGCTGACAGGGGCAGAGACCCAGTACTTC	CASSLELTGAETQYF	TRBV7-2	TRBJ2-5	NA	TRBD1
TGCAGCGTTGACCCCACAGGAGACTATGGCTACACCTTC	CSVDPTGDYGYTF	TRBV29-1	TRBJ1-2	NA	NA
TGTGCCAGCGAGAGGGGGCTAAGGGACACTGAAGCTTTCTTT	CASERGLRDTEAFF	TRBV7-2	TRBJ1-1	NA	TRBD1
TGTGCCAGCAGTCCCCGCCAGGGAGTAAGAGAGACCCAGTACTTC	CASSPRQGVRETQYF	TRBV12-3/TRBV12-4	TRBJ2-5	NA	NA
TGTGCCAGCAAAGGGACTAGCGGAACCTACGAGCAGTACTTC	CASKGTSGTYEQYF	TRBV5-5	TRBJ2-7	NA	TRBD2
TGCAGTGCTAGAGACCGGACAGGGCCTGATCAGCCCCAGCATTTT	CSARDRTGPDQPQHF	TRBV20-1	TRBJ1-5	NA	TRBD1
TGTGCCAGTAGTTCTTTGGGGGCCGGGGAGCTGTTTTTT	CASSSLGAGELFF	TRBV19	TRBJ2-2	few	NA
TGTGCCAGCAGCCCCGGGACGGAAAGTGAGGAGTACTTC	CASSPGTESEEYF	TRBV7-9	TRBJ2-7	NA	NA
TGTGCCAGCAGCGTAGCAACCCAGACAGGCCAAGAGACCCAGTACTTC	CASSVATQTGQETQYF	TRBV9	TRBJ2-5	NA	NA
TGTGCCACCTCATTCCGTGGAAACACCATATATTTT	CATSFRGNTIYF	TRBV10-3	TRBJ1-3	NA	NA
TGTGCCACCAGTGACACCGGGACAGGGCACACCGGGGAGCTGTTTTTT	CATSDTGTGHTGELFF	TRBV24-1	TRBJ2-2	NA	TRBD1
TGTGCCAGCAGCCTTATCTATGGAAACACCATATATTTT	CASSLIYGNTIYF	TRBV25-1	TRBJ1-3	NA	NA
TGTGCCAGCATCCGGGACAGGGGGGGTGAAAAACTGTTTTTT	CASIRDRGGEKLFF	TRBV2	TRBJ1-4	few	TRBD1
TGTGCCAGCAGCCTAAGATCAGGGAATCAGCCCCAGCATTTT	CASSLRSGNQPQHF	TRBV11-1	TRBJ1-5	NA	NA
TGCAGTGCTAGACATCTAGGCGACTTTGGGGCCAACGTCCTGACTTTC	CSARHLGDFGANVLTF	TRBV20-1	TRBJ2-6	few	NA
TGTGCCACTCACGAGGTTGGACAGAGCAATCAGCCCCAGCATTTT	CATHEVGQSNQPQHF	TRBV6-5	TRBJ1-5	few	NA
TGTGCCAGCAGCCAAGAGGACAGGAGGATGAACACTGAAGCTTTCTTT	CASSQEDRRMNTEAFF	TRBV2	TRBJ1-1	few	TRBD1
TGCGCCAGCAGTGAGTTTCGGACAGACCATCGGGGTGAAGCTTTCTTT	CASSEFRTDHRGEAFF	TRBV10-1	TRBJ1-1	few	NA
TGTGCCAGTAGGAATGGGGCTAACGTCCTGACTTTC	CASRNGANVLTF	TRBV2	TRBJ2-6	NA	NA
TGTGCCAGTAGTATAGAAAGGGACTACGAGCAGTACTTC	CASSIERDYEQYF	TRBV19	TRBJ2-7	few	NA
TGTGCCAGCTCCGACAGGGCGAGCAATCAGCCCCAGCATTTT	CASSDRASNQPQHF	TRBV12-3/TRBV12-4	TRBJ1-5	many	TRBD1
TGTGCCAGCAGCCTTTGGGAGGATCGCTACACCTTC	CASSLWEDRYTF	TRBV5-6	TRBJ1-2	few	NA
TGCAGTGCTATCAAGGGGACTAGCGGATCCTACGAGCAGTACTTC	CSAIKGTSGSYEQYF	TRBV20-1	TRBJ2-7	few	TRBD2
TGTGCCAGCAGCAGCACCAGGAACACTGAAGCTTTCTTT	CASSSTRNTEAFF	TRBV7-9	TRBJ1-1	many	NA
TGTGCCAGCAGCTTTCAGACTAGCGATCCCTACGAGCAGTACTTC	CASSFQTSDPYEQYF	TRBV7-6	TRBJ2-7	NA	TRBD2
TGTGCCAGCACCAGTATACACCTTAACACTGAAGCTTTCTTT	CASTSIHLNTEAFF	TRBV2	TRBJ1-1	NA	NA
TGTGCCAGCAGGGGACCTTACACAGATACGCAGTATTTT	CASRGPYTDTQYF	TRBV2	TRBJ2-3	NA	NA
TGCGCCAGCAGCTTGCTCGGCGGTGAGTACTTC	CASSLLGGEYF	TRBV5-1	TRBJ2-7	NA	NA
TGTGCCAGCAGTCGAAGGGGGTCCGGGGAGCTGTTTTTT	CASSRRGSGELFF	TRBV6-5	TRBJ2-2	NA	NA
TGTGCCAGCGTCGGAGGGCGCGAGCAGTACTTC	CASVGGREQYF	TRBV5-5	TRBJ2-7	many	NA
TGTGCCAGCAGTAAAGGGGGCGGAAACACCATATATTTT	CASSKGGGNTIYF	TRBV2	TRBJ1-3	NA	TRBD1
TGTGCCAGCAGTGCTCCAATCCCGGGACAAAGGTCCACTGAAGCTTTCTTT	CASSAPIPGQRSTEAFF	TRBV25-1	TRBJ1-1	NA	NA
TGCAGCGTTGAGAAGGGGACTAGCGGGTCCCAAGAGACCCAGTACTTC	CSVEKGTSGSQETQYF	TRBV29-1	TRBJ2-5	NA	TRBD2